This section outlines one T cell receptor beta chain sequence together with its context. The data belong to a study of blood T cell repertoires in COVID-19. Study information: Italy, Spain and the United States were the sources of the convalescent and acute COVID-19 samples.

The CDR3 covers 14 residues. V was clipped by 2 bases and J by 8 bases; unmatched bases: 7. CDR1 and CDR2 (germline): SGHRS, YFSETQ. Libraries were prepared by immunoSEQ multiplex PCR; TCRdb keeps only in-frame clonotypes and omits some of them. The table records under 250,000 clones, about 85% of them present only once. This receptor was taken from a man in his forties or fifties who had recovered from COVID-19. The chain recombines TRBV5-1 with TRBJ1-2, with TRBD1 identical over 9 bases. Material: peripheral blood. CDR3: CASSFRTGENGYTF. The CDR3 DNA sequence: TGCGCCAGCAGCTTTCGGACAGGGGAAAACGGCTACACCTTC.